The 15 T cell receptor beta chains below all came from one sample that was sequenced in a study of graft-versus-host responses after intestinal transplantation (dated by TCRdb to the early 2020s). Receptors were amplified or captured by the immunoSEQ multiplex PCR assay. TCRdb obtained this table from immuneACCESS and retained in-frame rearrangements with V and J assigned. These tables miss some clones; where compared with another copy, unresolved V genes account for less than half of the shortfall, and the remainder is unexplained. Present in this sample are 140,000 or so clones, around 90% of which were seen just once. The ten largest clones capture 0.19% of the sample. The antigens these receptors bind are not known. What the time point label conveys for this sample: cells obtained before transplantation from donor or recipient. The material was unstimulated CD4+ T cells sorted from spleen or lymph node cells, obtained before intestinal transplant. Receptors originate from a human donor who received an intestinal transplant.

The rearrangement links TRBV5-1 to TRBJ2-1; possibly TRBD1 for D (5 bases). V was trimmed by 0 bases and J by 9 bases, leaving 13 bases between them. The CDR3 length is 14 residues. CDR1 SGHRS and CDR2 YFSETQ come from the germline V gene. The CDR3 sequence: CASSLDRSIGEQFF. In DNA form, the CDR3 reads TGCGCCAGCAGCTTGGACAGGAGTATCGGTGAGCAGTTCTTC.

This CDR3 reads CASSEETPTLGNEQFF. CDR3 nucleotide sequence: TGTGCCAGCAGTGAAGAGACACCGACCTTGGGCAATGAGCAGTTCTTC. J is TRBJ2-1 and V is TRBV2; no clear D gene. Trimming cost V 1 base and J 6 bases, with 16 bases left between them. Germline lookup yields CDR1 SNHLY and CDR2 FYNNEI. The CDR3 has 16 residues. Complete variable domain (other parts from reference TRBV2 and TRBJ2-1): EPEVTQTPSHQVTQMGQEVILRCVPISNHLYFYWYRQILGQKVEFLVSFYNNEISEKSEIFDDQFSVERPDGSNFTLKIRSTKLEDSAMYFCASSEETPTLGNEQFFGPGTRLTVL.

Only one count was recorded for this clone. V usage is TRBV9 and J usage is TRBJ1-5; maybe TRBD1 (6 bases). There are 15 residues in the CDR3. Trimming removed 0 bases from V and 7 bases from J, with 14 bases in between. Germline values: CDR1 SGDLS, CDR2 YYNGEE. The CDR3 nucleotides read TGTGCCAGCAGCGTAGGTCCGGGGGGCGAACAGCCCCAGCATTTT. Protein sequence: CASSVGPGGEQPQHF.

The chain is built from TRBV6-4 and TRBJ1-2; D ambiguous. CDR3 length: 12 amino acids. The V end lost 8 bases, the J end lost 4 bases, and 11 bases lay between the germline ends. The V gene's germline CDR1 is MRHNA and CDR2 SNTAGT. CDR3: CASFSVVYGYTF. For the CDR3, the DNA is TGTGCCAGCTTTTCGGTCGTCTATGGCTACACCTTC.

The V gene is TRBV7-3, the J gene TRBJ2-2, with a tentative D call TRBD2 (6 bases). CDR1 is SGHTA, CDR2 FQGTGA, per germline. The length of the CDR3 is 15 residues. Trimming removed 3 bases from V and 4 bases from J, with 12 bases in between. The CDR3 nucleotides are TGTGCCAGCAGCTTTGGCCGGGGGATCACCGGGGAGCTGTTTTTT. As protein: CASSFGRGITGELFF.

V and J are TRBV5-1 and TRBJ2-7; TRBD1 matches 11 bases. CDR3 length: 15 amino acids. Losses at the gene ends were 4 bases for V and 3 bases for J; bases not matched to a gene: 6. Germline-derived CDR1 and CDR2 are SGHRS and YFSETQ. CDR3 nucleotide sequence: TGCGCCAGCAGCGCGGGGACAGGGGGAGGCTACGAGCAGTACTTC. Its protein product is CASSAGTGGGYEQYF.

This sequence joins TRBV5-4 and TRBJ1-2; D is undetermined. V was pared by 1 base and J by 5 bases, with 15 bases between. Germline V gives CDR1 SGHNT, CDR2 YYREEE (reference sequence). The CDR3 totals 15 residues. The chain's CDR3 is CASSLTVEVGYGYTF. In DNA, the CDR3 is TGTGCCAGCAGCTTGACGGTTGAGGTTGGGTATGGCTACACCTTC.

This clone was counted a single time. The chain uses TRBV19 and TRBJ2-4, with TRBD2 as a possible D gene (6 bases). From germline, CDR1 is LNHDA and CDR2 SQIVND (reference sequence). Trimming took 6 bases from V and 0 from J, leaving 12 bases between them. The CDR3 contains 15 residues. The CDR3 is CASSAGTLAKNIQYF. Written as DNA, the CDR3 is TGTGCCAGTAGCGCGGGGACGCTAGCCAAAAACATTCAGTACTTC.

The chain carries TRBV18 and TRBJ2-7; possible D gene TRBD1, 7 bases. This CDR3 comprises 17 residues. CDR1 and CDR2 (germline): KGHSH, LQKENI. Deletions cut 2 bases from V and 0 bases from J, with 17 bases between. The CDR3 region is CASSPYGGGGDSYEQYF. In nucleotides, the CDR3 is TGTGCCAGCTCACCATATGGCGGAGGGGGCGACTCCTACGAGCAGTACTTC.

The chain has TRBV28 and TRBJ1-6; TRBD1 matches 7 bases. The length of the CDR3 is 18 residues. CDR1 and CDR2 (germline): MDHEN, SYDVKM. Trimming removed 8 bases from V and 5 bases from J; junction bases left unmatched: 18. CDR3 sequence (DNA): TGTGCCAGCTGGAAAGCCAGGGGGAAGAATTTCGATAATTCACCCCTCCACTTT. Protein sequence: CASWKARGKNFDNSPLHF.

The chain is built from TRBV7-3 and TRBJ2-2; D uncertain. Germline V CDR1 and CDR2: SGHTA, FQGTGA. CDR3 length: 14 amino acids. Trimming cost V 1 base and J 1 base, with 4 bases left between them. CDR3 in DNA: TGTGCCAGCAGCTTAAACCGGAACACCGGGGAGCTGTTTTTT. Its translation is CASSLNRNTGELFF.

This sequence joins TRBV9 and TRBJ2-7, with 8 bases aligning to TRBD1. The germline gives CDR1 SGDLS, CDR2 YYNGEE. The CDR3 is made up of 13 amino acids. V was pared by 4 bases and J by 10 bases, with 10 bases of the junction left unmatched. The CDR3 sequence is CASSPRGQGDQYF. The DNA of the CDR3 is TGTGCCAGCAGCCCACGCGGACAGGGAGATCAGTACTTC.

V gene TRBV13 combines with J gene TRBJ1-1; D gene uncertain. Per the germline V gene, CDR1 is PRHDT and CDR2 is FYEKMQ (reference sequence). There are 12 residues in the CDR3. V gave up 5 bases and J gave up 13 bases, with 17 bases separating them. The CDR3: CASSLCRAVGFF. In nucleotides, the CDR3 is TGTGCCAGCAGCCTCTGCCGGGCGGTGGGTTTCTTT.

This chain links TRBV5-4 with TRBJ1-2, with 7 bases lining up with TRBD1. CDR1 is SGHNT, CDR2 YYREEE, per germline (reference sequence). The CDR3 covers 15 residues. Trimming cost V 0 bases and J 6 bases; bases outside gene matches: 8. The DNA of the CDR3 is TGTGCCAGCAGCTTGGGGGACAGCCTCTTTGATGGCTACACCTTC. This encodes CASSLGDSLFDGYTF.

The chain is built from TRBV25-1 and TRBJ2-2; 7 bases match TRBD1. The J segment lost 7 bases and the V segment lost 4 bases, leaving 9 bases of the junction unmatched. This CDR3 is 15 amino acids long. Germline values: CDR1 MGHDK, CDR2 SYGVNS. In DNA form, the CDR3 reads TGTGCCAGCAGTGCGGCAGGGGGAAGATACGGGGAGCTGTTTTTT. Translation: CASSAAGGRYGELFF. The entire variable domain, with the rest obtained from reference TRBV25-1 and TRBJ2-2, is as follows: EADIYQTPRYLVIGTGKKITLECSQTMGHDKMYWYQQDPGMELHLIHYSYGVNSTEKGDLSSESTVSRIRTEHFPLTLESARPSHTSQYLCASSAAGGRYGELFFGEGSRLTVL.